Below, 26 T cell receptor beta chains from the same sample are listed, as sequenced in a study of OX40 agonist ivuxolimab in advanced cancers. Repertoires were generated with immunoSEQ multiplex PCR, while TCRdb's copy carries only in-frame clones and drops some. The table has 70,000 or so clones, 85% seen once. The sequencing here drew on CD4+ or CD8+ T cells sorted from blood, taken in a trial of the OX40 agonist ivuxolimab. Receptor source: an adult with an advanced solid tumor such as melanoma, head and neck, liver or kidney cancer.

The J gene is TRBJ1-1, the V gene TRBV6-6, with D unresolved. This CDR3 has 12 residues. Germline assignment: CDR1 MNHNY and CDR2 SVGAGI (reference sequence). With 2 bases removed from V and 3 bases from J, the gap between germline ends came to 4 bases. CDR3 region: CASSYGDTEAFF. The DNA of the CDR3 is TGTGCCAGCAGTTACGGCGACACTGAAGCTTTCTTT.

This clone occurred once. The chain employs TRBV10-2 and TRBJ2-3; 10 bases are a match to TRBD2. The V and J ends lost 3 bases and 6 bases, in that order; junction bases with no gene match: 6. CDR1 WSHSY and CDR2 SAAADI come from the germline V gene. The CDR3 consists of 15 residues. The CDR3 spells CASSDYTSGTDTQYF. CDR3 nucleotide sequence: TGCGCCAGCAGTGATTATACTAGCGGGACGGATACGCAGTATTTT.

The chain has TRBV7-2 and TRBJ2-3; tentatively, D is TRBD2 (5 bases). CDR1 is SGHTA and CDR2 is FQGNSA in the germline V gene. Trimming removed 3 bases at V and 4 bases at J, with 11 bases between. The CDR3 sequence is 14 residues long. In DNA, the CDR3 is TGTGCCAGCAGCTTGAATTTCGGGGCAGATACGCAGTATTTT. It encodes CASSLNFGADTQYF.

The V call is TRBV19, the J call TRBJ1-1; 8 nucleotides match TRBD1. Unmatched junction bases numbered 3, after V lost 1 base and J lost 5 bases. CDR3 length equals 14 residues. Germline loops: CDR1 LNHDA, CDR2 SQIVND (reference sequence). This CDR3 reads CASSIARTGTEAFF. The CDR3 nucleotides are TGTGCCAGTAGTATAGCGAGGACAGGGACTGAAGCTTTCTTT. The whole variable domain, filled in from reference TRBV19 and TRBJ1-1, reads DGGITQSPKYLFRKEGQNVTLSCEQNLNHDAMYWYRQDPGQGLRLIYYSQIVNDFQKGDIAEGYSVSREKKESFPLTVTSAQKNPTAFYLCASSIARTGTEAFFGQGTRLTVV.

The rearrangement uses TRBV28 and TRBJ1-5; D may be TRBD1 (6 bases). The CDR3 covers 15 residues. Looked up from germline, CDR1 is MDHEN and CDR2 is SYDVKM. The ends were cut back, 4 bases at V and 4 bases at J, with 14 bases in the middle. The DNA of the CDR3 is TGTGCCAGCAGTTCCCTGCTACAGGGAAATCAGCCCCAGCATTTT. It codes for CASSSLLQGNQPQHF.

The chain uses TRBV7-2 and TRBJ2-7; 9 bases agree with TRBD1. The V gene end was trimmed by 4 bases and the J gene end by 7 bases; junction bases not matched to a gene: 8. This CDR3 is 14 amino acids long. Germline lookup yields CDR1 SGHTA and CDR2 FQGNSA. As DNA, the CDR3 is TGTGCCAGCAGCTCTCGCCGGGACAGGGCGGAGCAGTACTTC. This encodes CASSSRRDRAEQYF. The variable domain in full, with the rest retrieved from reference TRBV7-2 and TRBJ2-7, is GAGVSQSPSNKVTEKGKDVELRCDPISGHTALYWYRQSLGQGLEFLIYFQGNSAPDKSGLPSDRFSAERTGGSVSTLTIQRTQQEDSAVYLCASSSRRDRAEQYFGPGTRLTVT.

CDR3 DNA: TGTGCCAGCAGCCCTCGAGAAAGCGGGGGAGGATTTAATGAGCAGTTCTTC. Translating it yields CASSPRESGGGFNEQFF. The chain uses TRBV9 and TRBJ2-1; 8 positions match TRBD2. The CDR3 has 17 residues. Germline CDR1 reads SGDLS; CDR2 reads YYNGEE. The V gene end was trimmed by 4 bases and the J gene end by 7 bases; junction bases not matched to a gene: 16.

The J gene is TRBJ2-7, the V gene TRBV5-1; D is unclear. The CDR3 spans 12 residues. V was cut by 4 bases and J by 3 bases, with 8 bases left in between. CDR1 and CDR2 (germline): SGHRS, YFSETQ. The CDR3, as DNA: TGCGCCAGCAGCGAGGTCAACTACGAGCAGTACTTC. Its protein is CASSEVNYEQYF.

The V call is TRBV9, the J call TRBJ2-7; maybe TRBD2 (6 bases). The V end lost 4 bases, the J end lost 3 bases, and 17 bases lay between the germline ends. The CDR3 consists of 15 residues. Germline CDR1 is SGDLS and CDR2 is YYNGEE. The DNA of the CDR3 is TGTGCCAGCAGCCCATACGGGGCTAGCGTCTACGAGCAGTACTTC. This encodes CASSPYGASVYEQYF.

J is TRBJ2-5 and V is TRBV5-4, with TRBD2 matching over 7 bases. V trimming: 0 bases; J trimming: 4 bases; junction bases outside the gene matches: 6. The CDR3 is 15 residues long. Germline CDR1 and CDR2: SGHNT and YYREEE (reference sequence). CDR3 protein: CASSLAGGSGETQYF. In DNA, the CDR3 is TGTGCCAGCAGCTTGGCCGGGGGGAGTGGAGAGACCCAGTACTTC.

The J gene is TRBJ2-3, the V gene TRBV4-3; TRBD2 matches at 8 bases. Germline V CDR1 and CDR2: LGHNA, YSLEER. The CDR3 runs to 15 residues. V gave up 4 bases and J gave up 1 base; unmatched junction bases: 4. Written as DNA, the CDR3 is TGCGCCAGCAGCCCCAGCGGGGGTGGCACAGATACGCAGTATTTT. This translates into CASSPSGGGTDTQYF.

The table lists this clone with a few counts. In DNA form, the CDR3 reads TGTGCCGGTAATGGGGGTCCAACTAATGAAAAACTGTTTTTT. It specifies CAGNGGPTNEKLFF. The chain recombines TRBV7-9 with TRBJ1-4; possibly TRBD1 for D (5 bases). CDR3 length equals 14 residues. V was cut by 11 bases and J by 0 bases, with 13 bases left in between. The germline gives CDR1 SEHNR, CDR2 FQNEAQ (reference sequence).

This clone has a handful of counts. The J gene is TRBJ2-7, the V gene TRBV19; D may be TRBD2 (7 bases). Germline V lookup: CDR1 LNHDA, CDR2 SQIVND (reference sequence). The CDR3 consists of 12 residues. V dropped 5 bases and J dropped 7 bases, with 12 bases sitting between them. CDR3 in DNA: TGTGCCAGTAGTGCGGGGGCGCGGGAGCAGTACTTC. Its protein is CASSAGAREQYF.

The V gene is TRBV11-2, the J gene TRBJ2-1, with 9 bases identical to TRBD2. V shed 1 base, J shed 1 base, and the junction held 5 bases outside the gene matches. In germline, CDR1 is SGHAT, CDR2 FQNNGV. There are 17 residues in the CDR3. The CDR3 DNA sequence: TGTGCCAGCAGCTTAGGGGGAGCGGGAGGATCCTACAATGAGCAGTTCTTC. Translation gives CASSLGGAGGSYNEQFF.

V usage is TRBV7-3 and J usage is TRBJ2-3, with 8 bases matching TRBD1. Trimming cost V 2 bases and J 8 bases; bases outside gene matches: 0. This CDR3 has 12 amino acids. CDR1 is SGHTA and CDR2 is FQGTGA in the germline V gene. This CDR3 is CASSLDRGTQYF. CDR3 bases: TGTGCCAGCAGCTTAGACAGGGGTACGCAGTATTTT.

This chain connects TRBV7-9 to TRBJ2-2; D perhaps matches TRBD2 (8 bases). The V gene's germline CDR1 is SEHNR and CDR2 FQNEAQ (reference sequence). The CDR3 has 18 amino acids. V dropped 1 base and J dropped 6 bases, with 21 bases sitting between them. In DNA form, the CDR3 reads TGTGCCAGCAGCTTAGGACTGGGACAGCGGGAGATGGCCGGGGAGCTGTTTTTT. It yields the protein CASSLGLGQREMAGELFF.

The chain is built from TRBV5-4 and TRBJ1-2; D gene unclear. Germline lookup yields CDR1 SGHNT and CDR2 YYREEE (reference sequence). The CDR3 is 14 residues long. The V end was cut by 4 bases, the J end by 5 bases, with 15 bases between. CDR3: CASSRGDIGYGYTF. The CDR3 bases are TGTGCCAGCAGCCGAGGTGACATCGGATATGGCTACACCTTC.

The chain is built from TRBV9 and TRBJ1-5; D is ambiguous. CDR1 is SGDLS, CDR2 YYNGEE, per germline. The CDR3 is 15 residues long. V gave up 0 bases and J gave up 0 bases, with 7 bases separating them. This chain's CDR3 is CASSVDPNSNQPQHF. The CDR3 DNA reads TGTGCCAGCAGCGTAGACCCGAATAGCAATCAGCCCCAGCATTTT.

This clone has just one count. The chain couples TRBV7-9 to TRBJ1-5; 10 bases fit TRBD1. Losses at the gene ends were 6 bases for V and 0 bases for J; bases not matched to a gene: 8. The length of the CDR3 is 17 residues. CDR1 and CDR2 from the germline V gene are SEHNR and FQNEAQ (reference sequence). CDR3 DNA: TGTGCCAGCAGTGCATTCGGGACAGGGGATAGCAATCAGCCCCAGCATTTT. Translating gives CASSAFGTGDSNQPQHF. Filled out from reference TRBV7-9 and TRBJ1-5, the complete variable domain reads DTGVSQNPRHKITKRGQNVTFRCDPISEHNRLYWYRQTLGQGPEFLTYFQNEAQLEKSRLLSDRFSAERPKGSFSTLEIQRTEQGDSAMYLCASSAFGTGDSNQPQHFGDGTRLSIL.

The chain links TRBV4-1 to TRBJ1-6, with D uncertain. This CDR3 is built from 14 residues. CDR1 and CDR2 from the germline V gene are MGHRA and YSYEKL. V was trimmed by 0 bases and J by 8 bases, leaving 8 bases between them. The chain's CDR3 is CASSQDPMDSPLHF. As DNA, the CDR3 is TGCGCCAGCAGCCAAGATCCCATGGATTCACCCCTCCACTTT.

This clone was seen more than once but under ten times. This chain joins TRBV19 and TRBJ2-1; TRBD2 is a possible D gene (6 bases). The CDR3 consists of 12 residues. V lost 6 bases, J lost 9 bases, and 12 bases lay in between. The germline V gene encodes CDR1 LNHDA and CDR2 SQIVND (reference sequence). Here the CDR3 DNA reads TGTGCCAGTAGGGTCTGGAGGGGTGAGCAGTTCTTC. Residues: CASRVWRGEQFF.

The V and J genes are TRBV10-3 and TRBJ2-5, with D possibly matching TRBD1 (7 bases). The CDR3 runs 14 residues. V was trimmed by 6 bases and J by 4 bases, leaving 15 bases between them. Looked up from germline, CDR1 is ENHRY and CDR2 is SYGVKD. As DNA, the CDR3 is TGTGCCATCAGCCCAGGGGGGAGTGTAGAGACCCAGTACTTC. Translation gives CAISPGGSVETQYF.

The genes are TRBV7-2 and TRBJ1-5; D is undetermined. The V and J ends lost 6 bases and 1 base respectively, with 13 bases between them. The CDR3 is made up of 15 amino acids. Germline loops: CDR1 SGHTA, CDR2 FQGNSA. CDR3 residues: CASRIAVASNQPQHF. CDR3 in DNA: TGTGCCAGCAGAATAGCTGTTGCGAGCAATCAGCCCCAGCATTTT.

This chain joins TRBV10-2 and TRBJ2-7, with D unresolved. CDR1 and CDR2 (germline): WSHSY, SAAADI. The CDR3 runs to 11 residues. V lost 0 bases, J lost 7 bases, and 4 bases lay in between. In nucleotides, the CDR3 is TGCGCCAGCAGTGAGTCGGAGGAGCAGTACTTC. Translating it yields CASSESEEQYF.

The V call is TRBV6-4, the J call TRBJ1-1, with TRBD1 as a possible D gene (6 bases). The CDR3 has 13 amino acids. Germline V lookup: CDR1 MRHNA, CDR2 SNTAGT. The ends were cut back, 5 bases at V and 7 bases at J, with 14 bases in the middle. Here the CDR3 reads CASSLEGGGEAFF. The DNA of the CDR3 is TGTGCCAGCAGTTTAGAGGGGGGCGGTGAAGCTTTCTTT.

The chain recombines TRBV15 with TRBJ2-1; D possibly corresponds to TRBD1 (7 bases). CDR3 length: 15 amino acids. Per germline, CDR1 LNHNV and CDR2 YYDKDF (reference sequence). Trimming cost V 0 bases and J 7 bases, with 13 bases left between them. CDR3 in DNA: TGTGCCACCAGCAGAGATTCACAGGGGAGGAATGAGCAGTTCTTC. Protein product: CATSRDSQGRNEQFF.